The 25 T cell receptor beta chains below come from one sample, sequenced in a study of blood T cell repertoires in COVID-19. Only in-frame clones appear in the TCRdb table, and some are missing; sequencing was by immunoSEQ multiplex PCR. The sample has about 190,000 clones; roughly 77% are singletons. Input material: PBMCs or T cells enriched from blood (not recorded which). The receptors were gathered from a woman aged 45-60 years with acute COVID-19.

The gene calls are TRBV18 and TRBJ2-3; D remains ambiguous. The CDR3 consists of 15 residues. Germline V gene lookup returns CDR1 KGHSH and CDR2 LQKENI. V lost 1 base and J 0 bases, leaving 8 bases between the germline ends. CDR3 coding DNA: TGTGCCAGCTCACCACAGACACTTAGCACAGATACGCAGTATTTT. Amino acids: CASSPQTLSTDTQYF. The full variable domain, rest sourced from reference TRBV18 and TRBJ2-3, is NAGVMQNPRHLVRRRGQEARLRCSPMKGHSHVYWYRQLPEEGLKFMVYLQKENIIDESGMPKERFSAEFPKEGPSILRIQQVVRGDSAAYFCASSPQTLSTDTQYFGPGTRLTVL.

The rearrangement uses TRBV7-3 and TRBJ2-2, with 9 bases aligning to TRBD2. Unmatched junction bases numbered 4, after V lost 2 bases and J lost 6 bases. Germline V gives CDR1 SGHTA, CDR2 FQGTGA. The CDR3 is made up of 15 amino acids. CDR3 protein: CASSLLAGTAGELFF. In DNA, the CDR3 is TGTGCCAGCAGCTTACTAGCGGGGACCGCCGGGGAGCTGTTTTTT.

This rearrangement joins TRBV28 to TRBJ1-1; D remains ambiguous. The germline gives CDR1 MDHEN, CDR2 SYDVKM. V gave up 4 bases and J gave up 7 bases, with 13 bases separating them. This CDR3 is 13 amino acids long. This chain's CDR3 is CASSSYNTVEAFF. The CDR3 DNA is TGTGCCAGCAGTTCCTACAATACAGTTGAAGCTTTCTTT.

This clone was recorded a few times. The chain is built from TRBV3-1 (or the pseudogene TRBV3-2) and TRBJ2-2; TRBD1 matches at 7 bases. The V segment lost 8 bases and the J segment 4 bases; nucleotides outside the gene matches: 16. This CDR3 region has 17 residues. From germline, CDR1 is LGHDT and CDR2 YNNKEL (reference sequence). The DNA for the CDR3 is TGTGCCAGCCGGGGAACCTTACAGGGGCCGGCCACCGGGGAGCTGTTTTTT. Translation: CASRGTLQGPATGELFF.

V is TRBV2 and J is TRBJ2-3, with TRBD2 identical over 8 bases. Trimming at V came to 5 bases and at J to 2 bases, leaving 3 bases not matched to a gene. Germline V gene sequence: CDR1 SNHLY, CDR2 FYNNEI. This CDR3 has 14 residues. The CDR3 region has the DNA TGTGCCAGCAGTCAACTAGCGGACACAGATACGCAGTATTTT. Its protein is CASSQLADTDTQYF.

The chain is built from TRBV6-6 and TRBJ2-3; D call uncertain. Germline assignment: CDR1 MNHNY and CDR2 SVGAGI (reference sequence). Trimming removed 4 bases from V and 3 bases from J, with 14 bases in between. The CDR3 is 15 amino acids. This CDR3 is CASSFMSLETDTQYF. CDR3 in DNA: TGTGCCAGCAGTTTCATGTCCCTAGAAACAGATACGCAGTATTTT.

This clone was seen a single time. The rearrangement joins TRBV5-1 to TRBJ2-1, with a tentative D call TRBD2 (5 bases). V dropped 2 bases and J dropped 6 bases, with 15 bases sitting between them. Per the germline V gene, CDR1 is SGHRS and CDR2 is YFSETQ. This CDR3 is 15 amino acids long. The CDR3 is CASSFGNSGGNEQFF. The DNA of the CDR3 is TGCGCCAGCAGCTTTGGAAACAGTGGAGGCAATGAGCAGTTCTTC.

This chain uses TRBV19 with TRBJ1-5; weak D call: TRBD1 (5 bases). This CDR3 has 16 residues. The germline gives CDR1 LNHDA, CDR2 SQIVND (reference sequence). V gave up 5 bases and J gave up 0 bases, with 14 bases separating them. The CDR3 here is CASSLPGGYSNQPQHF. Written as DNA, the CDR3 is TGTGCCAGTAGTCTACCCGGGGGGTATAGCAATCAGCCCCAGCATTTT.

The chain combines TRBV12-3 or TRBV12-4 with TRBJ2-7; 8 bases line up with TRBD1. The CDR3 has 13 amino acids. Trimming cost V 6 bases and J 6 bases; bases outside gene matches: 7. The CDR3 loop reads CASRNGQGGEQYV. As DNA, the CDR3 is TGTGCCAGCAGAAACGGACAGGGCGGCGAGCAGTACGTC.

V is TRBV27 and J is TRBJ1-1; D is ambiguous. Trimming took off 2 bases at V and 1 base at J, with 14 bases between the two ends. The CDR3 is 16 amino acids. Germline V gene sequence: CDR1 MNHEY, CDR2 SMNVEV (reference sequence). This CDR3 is CASSLGWGGANTEAFF. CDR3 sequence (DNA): TGTGCCAGCAGTTTAGGATGGGGAGGTGCGAACACTGAAGCTTTCTTT.

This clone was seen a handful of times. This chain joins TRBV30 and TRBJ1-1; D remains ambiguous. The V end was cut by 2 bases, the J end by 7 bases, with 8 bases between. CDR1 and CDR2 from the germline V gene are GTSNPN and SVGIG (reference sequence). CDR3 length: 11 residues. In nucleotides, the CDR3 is TGTGCCTGGAGTATCAGGCATGAAGCTTTCTTT. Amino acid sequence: CAWSIRHEAFF.

CDR3 DNA: TGTGCCAGCAGCCCACAATCCCAGCGGGACCTCTATGGCTACACCTTC. It yields the protein CASSPQSQRDLYGYTF. This chain links TRBV7-2 with TRBJ1-2, with D perhaps TRBD1 (5 bases). Germline V gives CDR1 SGHTA, CDR2 FQGNSA. This CDR3 has 16 amino acids. Trimming left V 5 bases short and J 4 bases short, with 20 bases between.

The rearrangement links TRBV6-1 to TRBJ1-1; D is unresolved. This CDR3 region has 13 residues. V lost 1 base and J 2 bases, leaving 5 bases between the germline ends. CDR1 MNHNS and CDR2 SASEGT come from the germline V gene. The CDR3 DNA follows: TGTGCCAGCAGTGAAGTCCTCAACACTGAAGCTTTCTTT. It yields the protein CASSEVLNTEAFF.

CDR3 amino acids: CASTQKGGLTYNEQFF. DNA for the CDR3: TGTGCCAGCACCCAAAAGGGGGGACTAACCTACAATGAGCAGTTCTTC. This chain links TRBV11-2 with TRBJ2-1; D possibly corresponds to TRBD2 (7 bases). The germline gives CDR1 SGHAT, CDR2 FQNNGV. V lost 7 bases and J 2 bases, leaving 18 bases between the germline ends. The CDR3 contains 16 residues.

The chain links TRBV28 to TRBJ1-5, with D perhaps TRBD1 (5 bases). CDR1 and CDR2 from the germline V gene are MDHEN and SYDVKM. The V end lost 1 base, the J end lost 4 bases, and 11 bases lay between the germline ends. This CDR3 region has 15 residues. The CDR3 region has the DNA TGTGCCAGCAGTTTATCCCCGACAGTGAATCAGCCCCAGCATTTT. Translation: CASSLSPTVNQPQHF.

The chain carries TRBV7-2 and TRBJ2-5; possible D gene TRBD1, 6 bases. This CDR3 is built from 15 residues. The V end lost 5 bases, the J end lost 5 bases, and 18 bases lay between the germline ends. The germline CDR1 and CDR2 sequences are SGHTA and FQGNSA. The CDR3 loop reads CASSHYQGSHETQYF. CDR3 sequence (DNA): TGTGCCAGCAGCCACTACCAGGGGAGTCACGAGACCCAGTACTTC.

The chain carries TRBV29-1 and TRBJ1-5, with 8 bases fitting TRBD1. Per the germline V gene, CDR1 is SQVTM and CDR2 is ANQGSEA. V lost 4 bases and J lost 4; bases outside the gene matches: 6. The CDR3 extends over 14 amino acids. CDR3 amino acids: CSVGTTGGNQPQHF. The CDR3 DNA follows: TGCAGCGTTGGCACCACAGGGGGGAATCAGCCCCAGCATTTT.

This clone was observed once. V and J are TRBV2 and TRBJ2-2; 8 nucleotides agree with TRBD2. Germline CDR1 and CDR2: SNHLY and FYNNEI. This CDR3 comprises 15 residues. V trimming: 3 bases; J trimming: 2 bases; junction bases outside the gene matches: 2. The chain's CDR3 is CASSDSGGNTGELFF. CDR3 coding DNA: TGTGCCAGCAGTGACAGCGGGGGTAACACCGGGGAGCTGTTTTTT.

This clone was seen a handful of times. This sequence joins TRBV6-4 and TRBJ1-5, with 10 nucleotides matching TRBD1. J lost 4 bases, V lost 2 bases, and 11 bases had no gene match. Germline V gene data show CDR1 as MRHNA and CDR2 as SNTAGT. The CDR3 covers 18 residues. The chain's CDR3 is CASSDPTDRGRGNQPQHF. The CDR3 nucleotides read TGTGCCAGCAGTGACCCCACCGACAGGGGGCGGGGTAATCAGCCCCAGCATTTT.

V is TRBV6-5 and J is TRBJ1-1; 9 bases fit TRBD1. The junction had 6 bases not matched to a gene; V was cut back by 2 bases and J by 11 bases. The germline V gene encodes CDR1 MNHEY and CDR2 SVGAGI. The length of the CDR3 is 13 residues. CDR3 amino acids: CASSYGQGTGAFF. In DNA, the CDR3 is TGTGCCAGCAGTTACGGGCAGGGGACAGGGGCTTTCTTT.

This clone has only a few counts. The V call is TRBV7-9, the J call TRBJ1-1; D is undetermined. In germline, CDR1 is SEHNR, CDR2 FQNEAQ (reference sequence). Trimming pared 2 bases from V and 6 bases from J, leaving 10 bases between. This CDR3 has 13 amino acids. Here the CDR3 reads CASSLNQIAEAFF. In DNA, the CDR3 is TGTGCCAGCAGCTTAAATCAGATCGCTGAAGCTTTCTTT.

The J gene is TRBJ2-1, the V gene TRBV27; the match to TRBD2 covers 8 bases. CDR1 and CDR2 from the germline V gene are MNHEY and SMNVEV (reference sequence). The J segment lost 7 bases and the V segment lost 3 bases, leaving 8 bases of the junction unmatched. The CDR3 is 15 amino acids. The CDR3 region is CASSFPGLAWNEQFF. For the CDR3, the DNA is TGTGCCAGCAGTTTCCCCGGACTAGCCTGGAATGAGCAGTTCTTC.

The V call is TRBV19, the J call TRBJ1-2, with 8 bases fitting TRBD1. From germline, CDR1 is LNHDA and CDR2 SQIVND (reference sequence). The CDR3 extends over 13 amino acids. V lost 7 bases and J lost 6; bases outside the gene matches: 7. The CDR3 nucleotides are TGTGCCAGTACCCCGGACAGGGTCAATGGCTACACCTTC. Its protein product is CASTPDRVNGYTF.

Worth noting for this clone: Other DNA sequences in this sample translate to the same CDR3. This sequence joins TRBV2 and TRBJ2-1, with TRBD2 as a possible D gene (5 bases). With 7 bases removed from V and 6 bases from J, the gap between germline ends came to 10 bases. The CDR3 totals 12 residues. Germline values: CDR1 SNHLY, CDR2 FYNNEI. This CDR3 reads CASNGEGNEQFF. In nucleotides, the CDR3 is TGTGCCAGCAACGGGGAAGGCAATGAGCAGTTCTTC.

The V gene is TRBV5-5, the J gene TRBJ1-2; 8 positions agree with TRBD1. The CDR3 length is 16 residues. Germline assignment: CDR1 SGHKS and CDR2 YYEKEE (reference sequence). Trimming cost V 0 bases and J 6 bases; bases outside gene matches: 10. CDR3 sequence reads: CASSLAPGQGIHGYTF. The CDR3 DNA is TGTGCCAGCAGCTTGGCGCCCGGACAGGGAATCCATGGCTACACCTTC.